The 30 T cell receptor beta chains in this list originate from one sample, sequenced in a study of blood T cells in healthy people across ages. A second PCR, run for roughly 6 to 11 cycles, used a sample-barcoded 5' primer plus a J-beta primer mix. TCRdb redid the calling of the 5' RACE reads with MiXCR, one entry per CDR3 protein. The sample has approximately 490,000 distinct CDR3 sequences, more than 20% seen once. These data were also filed under a second study, of T cells of mothers and their children.

Sequencing was performed on blood. The receptors were sampled from a boy younger than 18 in good health.

The CDR3 DNA is TGCAGTGCCCTACCCGGGACTAGCGGGGCGTACGAGCAGTACTTC. It encodes CSALPGTSGAYEQYF. The chain links TRBV20-1 to TRBJ2-5; 13 bases match TRBD2. The J call may be faulty, since TRBJ2-7 better matches the DNA end. Germline CDR1 is DFQATT and CDR2 is SNEGSKA (reference sequence). There are 15 residues in the CDR3.

The table lists this clonotype with a count of one. DNA for the CDR3: TGCAGCGTTGTAAGGGCCGACTATGGCTACACCTTC. Its protein is CSVVRADYGYTF. The chain joins TRBV29-1 to TRBJ1-2; D unclear. This CDR3 comprises 12 residues. Trimming left V 4 bases short and J 3 bases short, with 9 bases between. Germline assignment: CDR1 SQVTM and CDR2 ANQGSEA.

In its sample, this clonotype was seen a few times. The rearrangement uses TRBV19 and TRBJ2-2; no clear D gene. The germline CDR1 and CDR2 sequences are LNHDA and SQIVND (reference sequence). The CDR3 consists of 14 residues. The ends were cut back, 4 bases at V and 2 bases at J, with 8 bases in the middle. DNA of the CDR3: TGTGCCAGTAGTAACCCGCTCAACACCGGGGAGCTGTTTTTT. Protein: CASSNPLNTGELFF. The complete variable domain, with remaining parts taken from reference TRBV19 and TRBJ2-2, reads DGGITQSPKYLFRKEGQNVTLSCEQNLNHDAMYWYRQDPGQGLRLIYYSQIVNDFQKGDIAEGYSVSREKKESFPLTVTSAQKNPTAFYLCASSNPLNTGELFFGEGSRLTVL.

V usage is TRBV9 and J usage is TRBJ2-3, with 9 bases aligning to TRBD1. V lost 3 bases to trimming and J lost 2 bases; unmatched junction nucleotides: 7. This CDR3 contains 16 residues. CDR1 SGDLS and CDR2 YYNGEE come from the germline V gene. CDR3 residues: CASSGLTGGVTDTQYF. For the CDR3, the DNA is TGTGCCAGCAGCGGGTTAACAGGGGGCGTCACAGATACGCAGTATTTT. The full variable domain, completed using reference TRBV9 and TRBJ2-3, is DSGVTQTPKHLITATGQRVTLRCSPRSGDLSVYWYQQSLDQGLQFLIQYYNGEERAKGNILERFSAQQFPDLHSELNLSSLELGDSALYFCASSGLTGGVTDTQYFGPGTRLTVL.

This clonotype has just a few counts. The J gene is TRBJ2-1, the V gene TRBV18, with D tentatively TRBD1 or TRBD2 (5 bases each). Matching the DNA end better, TRBJ2-5 makes the J call doubtful. CDR3 length: 15 residues. Germline CDR1 reads KGHSH; CDR2 reads LQKENI. The CDR3 spells CASSPQWGREETQYF. CDR3 coding DNA: TGTGCCAGCTCACCACAGTGGGGACGGGAAGAGACCCAGTACTTC.

This clonotype was found a few times. This chain connects TRBV27 to TRBJ1-3; D is perhaps TRBD1 (6 bases). Germline V gene sequence: CDR1 MNHEY, CDR2 SMNVEV (reference sequence). CDR3 length: 14 residues. V lost 5 bases and J 1 base, leaving 9 bases between the germline ends. The CDR3 sequence is CASSKQGSGNTIYF. The CDR3 DNA reads TGTGCCAGCAGTAAACAGGGTTCTGGAAACACCATATATTTT.

This clonotype was seen more than once but under ten times. The chain uses TRBV4-3 and TRBJ2-7; 9 bases align to TRBD1. V trimming: 1 base; J trimming: 1 base; junction bases outside the gene matches: 5. CDR1 is LGHNA, CDR2 YSLEER, per germline. CDR3 size: 16 residues. The CDR3 is CASSQGTGTGSYEQYF. The CDR3 region has the DNA TGCGCCAGCAGCCAAGGGACCGGGACAGGGTCCTACGAGCAGTACTTC.

This clonotype has a handful of counts. This sequence joins TRBV30 and TRBJ1-2, with a tentative D call TRBD1 (5 bases). Trimming pared 4 bases from V and 3 bases from J, leaving 6 bases between. The CDR3 covers 11 residues. CDR1 GTSNPN and CDR2 SVGIG come from the germline V gene (reference sequence). In nucleotides, the CDR3 is TGTGCCTGGATGACAGACTATGGCTACACCTTC. This sequence encodes CAWMTDYGYTF.

The V gene is TRBV20-1, the J gene TRBJ1-2; D might be TRBD1 (6 bases). In germline, CDR1 is DFQATT, CDR2 SNEGSKA (reference sequence). The CDR3 spans 11 residues. The V end lost 4 bases, the J end lost 7 bases, and 10 bases lay between the germline ends. DNA for the CDR3: TGCAGTGCTATACAGGGCTCTGGCTACACCTTC. Translation gives CSAIQGSGYTF.

This clonotype was observed a few times. The V gene is TRBV20-1, the J gene TRBJ2-5; perhaps TRBD1 as D (6 bases). Trimming cost V 5 bases and J 1 base, with 11 bases left between them. Germline values: CDR1 DFQATT, CDR2 SNEGSKA (reference sequence). The CDR3 is made up of 13 amino acids. The CDR3 reads CSAVQGRQETQYF. Written as DNA, the CDR3 is TGCAGTGCTGTACAGGGTCGCCAAGAGACCCAGTACTTC.

The V call is TRBV7-9, the J call TRBJ1-1; 9 bases agree with TRBD1. Germline values: CDR1 SEHNR, CDR2 FQNEAQ (reference sequence). V lost 4 bases to trimming and J lost 1 base; unmatched junction nucleotides: 7. CDR3 size: 16 residues. In DNA form, the CDR3 reads TGTGCCAGCAGCTCCCGCCTGGGACAGGGGAACACTGAAGCTTTCTTT. Translation: CASSSRLGQGNTEAFF.

This clonotype has a handful of counts. The chain combines TRBV18 with TRBJ1-1; 8 bases fit TRBD1. Losses at the gene ends were 0 bases for V and 0 bases for J; bases not matched to a gene: 9. The CDR3 runs 18 residues. The germline V gene encodes CDR1 KGHSH and CDR2 LQKENI. The CDR3 loop reads CASSPPGQGAPMNTEAFF. The CDR3 DNA reads TGTGCCAGCTCACCACCTGGACAGGGAGCCCCCATGAACACTGAAGCTTTCTTT.

The J gene is TRBJ2-1, the V gene TRBV7-8, with 8 positions matching TRBD2. Germline CDR1 and CDR2: SGHVS and FQNEAQ. The CDR3 loop spans 15 amino acids. Trimming removed 5 bases from V and 8 bases from J; junction bases left unmatched: 11. The CDR3 DNA reads as TGTGCCAGCAGCCGGAGCGGGGGAGGGATAGATGAGCAGTTCTTC. It is translated as CASSRSGGGIDEQFF.

There are many counts of this clonotype. The V call is TRBV14, the J call TRBJ2-5; D is unresolved. This CDR3 contains 15 residues. The germline V gene has CDR1 SGHDN and CDR2 FVKESK. V was trimmed by 0 bases and J by 1 base, leaving 9 bases between them. CDR3: CASSQDQQTQETQYF. The CDR3 DNA is TGTGCCAGCAGCCAAGATCAACAAACCCAAGAGACCCAGTACTTC.

The chain employs TRBV30 and TRBJ1-2; D remains unclear. This CDR3 region has 13 residues. The germline gives CDR1 GTSNPN, CDR2 SVGIG (reference sequence). V dropped 4 bases and J dropped 5 bases, with 14 bases sitting between them. The CDR3 region is CAWTVTNWYGYTF. DNA of the CDR3: TGTGCCTGGACGGTGACGAACTGGTATGGCTACACCTTC.

This chain joins TRBV7-9 and TRBJ1-4; 8 bases map to TRBD1. The CDR3 has 18 residues. CDR1 SEHNR and CDR2 FQNEAQ come from the germline V gene (reference sequence). V gave up 2 bases and J gave up 3 bases; unmatched junction bases: 11. The CDR3 is CASSLKIVEDRANEKLFF. In nucleotides, the CDR3 is TGTGCCAGCAGCTTAAAAATCGTAGAGGACAGGGCTAATGAAAAACTGTTTTTT.

This rearrangement joins TRBV20-1 to TRBJ1-4, with TRBD1 matching 9 bases. Unmatched junction bases numbered 8, after V lost 6 bases and J lost 0 bases. Germline CDR1 and CDR2: DFQATT and SNEGSKA (reference sequence). This CDR3 region has 16 residues. Here the CDR3 DNA reads TGCAGTGCAAGCCAAGACAGGGGGGCAACTAATGAAAAACTGTTTTTT. It is translated as CSASQDRGATNEKLFF.

This chain uses TRBV4-1 with TRBJ1-4; perhaps TRBD1 as D (5 bases). CDR1 is MGHRA, CDR2 YSYEKL, per germline. The CDR3 covers 15 residues. V was clipped by 5 bases and J by 0 bases, with 10 bases between them. The CDR3 coding sequence is TGCGCCAGCAGCGCAGGGAGAACAACTAATGAAAAACTGTTTTTT. Translated, it gives CASSAGRTTNEKLFF.

This sequence joins TRBV7-2 and TRBJ2-7; 11 positions agree with TRBD2. V lost 3 bases and J lost 5; bases outside the gene matches: 9. The CDR3 contains 16 residues. The germline gives CDR1 SGHTA, CDR2 FQGNSA. CDR3 loop: CASSFSLAGGPHEQYF. The DNA for the CDR3 is TGTGCCAGCAGCTTCTCCTTAGCGGGGGGGCCCCACGAGCAGTACTTC.

This rearrangement joins TRBV6-1 to TRBJ2-5; TRBD1 is a possible D gene (6 bases). This CDR3 comprises 15 residues. V lost 2 bases and J lost 5, with 15 bases in between. Per germline, CDR1 MNHNS and CDR2 SASEGT. The chain's CDR3 is CASSENRVLGETQYF. The CDR3 DNA sequence: TGTGCCAGCAGTGAAAACAGGGTTTTGGGGGAGACCCAGTACTTC.

This clonotype was counted a few times. The chain employs TRBV7-2 and TRBJ1-4; D might be TRBD1 (5 bases). V was clipped by 0 bases and J by 6 bases, with 14 bases between them. The CDR3 totals 16 residues. Germline CDR1 reads SGHTA; CDR2 reads FQGNSA. CDR3 region: CASSLARAGWDEKLFF. DNA of the CDR3: TGTGCCAGCAGCTTAGCGCGGGCAGGGTGGGATGAAAAACTGTTTTTT.

The chain joins TRBV4-2 to TRBJ1-3, with D possibly TRBD1 on 6 matching bases. The CDR3 spans 15 residues. Germline V gene lookup returns CDR1 LGHNA and CDR2 YNFKEQ. Trimming removed 6 bases from V and 8 bases from J, with 20 bases in between. CDR3 region: CASSPEQGPLDTIYF. Here the CDR3 DNA reads TGTGCCAGCAGTCCGGAACAGGGCCCATTGGACACCATATATTTT.

The gene calls are TRBV3-1 and TRBJ1-6, with TRBD1 as a possible D gene (5 bases). The CDR3 totals 13 residues. Trimming stripped 4 bases from V and 10 bases from J, with 11 bases between. Germline CDR1 is LGHDT and CDR2 is YNNKEL (reference sequence). The CDR3 DNA sequence: TGTGCCAGCAGCCGAACCAGGGAATCACCCCTCCACTTT. Protein: CASSRTRESPLHF.

J is TRBJ2-3 and V is TRBV4-2, with unresolved D. With 6 bases removed from V and 6 bases from J, the gap between germline ends came to 16 bases. Germline-derived CDR1 and CDR2 are LGHNA and YNFKEQ. The CDR3 loop spans 14 amino acids. The DNA for the CDR3 is TGTGCCAGCAGTCAACCTCGGCTACAGGATACGCAGTATTTT. Amino acids: CASSQPRLQDTQYF.

This clonotype has only a few counts. The gene calls are TRBV4-3 and TRBJ2-5; 7 bases line up with TRBD2. CDR3 length equals 15 residues. The V gene end was trimmed by 3 bases and the J gene end by 1 base; junction bases not matched to a gene: 5. In germline, CDR1 is LGHNA, CDR2 YSLEER. CDR3 loop: CASSQGRGVQETQYF. The CDR3 region has the DNA TGCGCCAGCAGCCAGGGACGGGGGGTCCAAGAGACCCAGTACTTC.

V gene TRBV6-5 combines with J gene TRBJ1-5; D gene unclear. Germline CDR1 reads MNHEY; CDR2 reads SVGAGI. V was trimmed by 2 bases and J by 0 bases, leaving 14 bases between them. The CDR3 is 17 residues long. This CDR3 is CASSYPKDGHSNQPQHF. CDR3 in DNA: TGTGCCAGCAGTTACCCCAAGGACGGCCATAGCAATCAGCCCCAGCATTTT.

Written as DNA, the CDR3 is TGTGCCAGCAGCTTAGCGCCGGGGATGGGCACTGAAGCTTTCTTT. This gives the protein CASSLAPGMGTEAFF. The V and J genes are TRBV7-2 and TRBJ1-1; no reliable D call. CDR3 length: 15 residues. The germline CDR1 and CDR2 sequences are SGHTA and FQGNSA. Trimming shortened V by 0 bases and J by 4 bases, and 12 bases separated the two germline ends.

This chain connects TRBV5-4 to TRBJ2-5; D is perhaps TRBD2 (6 bases). CDR1 and CDR2 (germline): SGHNT, YYREEE (reference sequence). Trimming removed 3 bases at V and 0 bases at J, with 15 bases between. CDR3 size: 16 residues. CDR3: CASSSLAGSYQETQYF. The CDR3 region has the DNA TGTGCCAGCAGCTCCCTGGCGGGGTCGTACCAAGAGACCCAGTACTTC.

The chain joins TRBV7-2 to TRBJ2-2, with D uncertain. Germline CDR1 reads SGHTA; CDR2 reads FQGNSA. Trimming pared 1 base from V and 6 bases from J, leaving 6 bases between. The CDR3 runs to 13 residues. The chain's CDR3 is CASSLEFPGELFF. DNA for the CDR3: TGTGCCAGCAGCTTAGAATTTCCCGGGGAGCTGTTTTTT.

The rearrangement uses TRBV10-3 and TRBJ2-3; 8 bases line up with TRBD2. The CDR3 totals 15 residues. The V gene end was trimmed by 10 bases and the J gene end by 2 bases; junction bases not matched to a gene: 11. Germline V lookup: CDR1 ENHRY, CDR2 SYGVKD. CDR3 sequence (DNA): TGTGCCACCCGGGGCCCAGCGGGAGCCACAGATACGCAGTATTTT. Protein sequence: CATRGPAGATDTQYF.